Here is one T cell receptor beta chain with its context. The clone's antigen remains unknown. No much larger clone is present one base from it, and per-base qualities are unavailable. This specimen's time point label, interpreted: approximately 25 months on ibrutinib. For TCR beta library preparation, approximately 2 micrograms of genomic DNA were isolated from cryopreserved PBMCs. Longitudinal blood samples from CLL patients on ibrutinib monotherapy underwent high-throughput TCR beta sequencing. The patients took part in an open-label, single-center phase 2 trial of ibrutinib monotherapy. The goal of deep resolution MiSeq sequencing was a depth between 1 in 1 million and 1 in 200,000 T cells, and coverage averaged 10x per clonotype. The immunoSEQ hsTCRB Kit was used to generate TCR beta libraries. The published analysis was carried out like this. Data were analyzed with ImmunoSEQ Data Assistant and ImmunoSEQ Analyzer, with V, D and J genes assigned per IMGT definitions. Clonality was computed as one minus normalized Shannon entropy of productive rearrangement frequencies, ranging from 0 to 1. Public clonotype analysis was restricted to overrepresented clonotypes comprising at least 0.05% of each patient's repertoire. Approximately 12 age-matched healthy donor repertoires from immuneACCESS were used as controls for clonality. TCRdb carries this immuneACCESS record with in-frame sequences only. Its versions omit some clonotypes, under half of them owing to an unresolved V gene in the studies checked, with the rest unexplained. The DNA was the basis for D and trimming; V, J and clone size are from that table. Present in this sample are more than 200,000 clones, under 80% of which were seen just once. The top ten clonotypes cover less than 20% of the sample.

This record comes from a study of cytotoxic CD8 clonotypes in ibrutinib-treated CLL (dated by TCRdb to about 2021). For the study in its entirety: In this cohort, about 16 patients were treatment-naive and ten to eleven were relapsed/refractory, while 17 to 18 had unmutated IGHV. Partial responses were observed in some 24 patients and complete responses in 2; after a median follow-up of 68 months, remission was maintained in approximately 14 patients and progression was observed in approximately 12. The response samples were drawn at a median of roughly twelve months into treatment, with a range of roughly 6 to 36 months. An average of about 250,000 productive templates and approximately 91,000 productive rearrangements was obtained per sample. Of the approximately 86 people in the trial, approximately 26 had longitudinal samples available. Cryopreserved peripheral blood mononuclear cells were collected at three points: before therapy, at response, and at either sustained remission or disease progression. Patients were still on ibrutinib when every remission and progressive disease sample was collected. Beyond this particular receptor, the publication reports: An increase in clonality was observed at ibrutinib response, with clonality remaining stable during sustained remission and falling back toward baseline at progression. Public clonotypes were found to be uncommon and were observed to contract or remain stable during treatment; the increase in clonality was shown to reflect expansion of private clonotypes at ibrutinib response. Baseline clonality exceeded that of age-matched healthy donors and correlated strongly with circulating CD8+ T-cell counts. Sampling times were not matched between patients in sustained remission and patients whose disease was progressing, and lymph node repertoires were not examined.

Trimming costs V 3 bases and J 0 bases, and their ends lie 12 bases apart. Reading the germline V gene (reference sequence) gives CDR1 LNHDA and CDR2 SQIVND. The CDR3 spans 15 residues, from the cysteine through the phenylalanine. Kept here is only the CDR3 DNA, which spans 45 bases and is read in frame from base 1. The rearrangement combines TRBV19 with TRBJ2-7; possibly the D gene is TRBD1, per 6 matching bases. This TCR came from a human donor with chronic lymphocytic leukemia. The input for sequencing was PBMCs, taken after 24 months of ibrutinib treatment. The CDR3 reads as follows: CASSIRDTYSYEQYF. The nucleotides are TGTGCCAGTAGTATTCGGGACACCTACTCCTACGAGCAGTACTTC.